The rows below give T cell receptor beta chains drawn from one sample of a study of T cell repertoires in cytomegalovirus infection. TCRdb ran MiXCR on the reads and lists one entry per CDR3 protein. The repertoire has approximately 140,000 distinct CDR3 sequences, almost 9% of them found once; the top ten carry around 9.1%. The specimen was PBMCs. All receptors come from a human donor in good health (CMV status not recorded). Some clones in this sample may be carry-over from other donors' samples. Each CDR3 is given without its conserved first and last residue.

j_call,v_call,cdr3_aa
TRBJ2-7,TRBV18,ASSPRGQAYEQY
TRBJ1-2,TRBV12-5,ASVVGVGGYT
TRBJ1-3,TRBV20-1,SARTDGNTIY
TRBJ2-2,TRBV6-4,ASKTDSNTGELF
TRBJ2-1,TRBV3-1,ASSQENSLGKQF
TRBJ1-1,TRBV20-1,SASLGGPNTEAF
TRBJ2-4,TRBV29-1,SAFEERGPSIQY
TRBJ1-6,TRBV12-3/TRBV12-4,ASSPVPGAYNSPLH
TRBJ2-3,TRBV7-2,ASSLVRADTQY
TRBJ2-1,TRBV28,ASLNDAGRSEQF
TRBJ2-3,TRBV5-5,ASRPTHSPDTQY
TRBJ2-1,TRBV19,ASSLDWNNEQF
TRBJ1-1,TRBV20-1,SAARSNTEAF
TRBJ2-5,TRBV2,ASSEFRAETQY
TRBJ1-4,TRBV20-1,SASQNGQGGREKLF
TRBJ2-7,TRBV28,ASSWDVNSYEQY